The TCR beta chain described here comes from a study of long-term antiretroviral therapy in people with HIV. Whole-study results and caveats: Clonal expansions arising prior to ART prevailed in the repertoire at every time point. Transplant donor controls retained higher diversity, though diversity increased after ART. Spans of CDR3 length were tighter for HIV repertoires than for controls.

Assay version v3.0 of immunoSEQ was used, and it was run at survey level. Libraries were prepared by immunoSEQ multiplex PCR; TCRdb keeps only in-frame clonotypes and omits some of them. The table lists tens of thousands of clones, more than 65% of them singletons. The samples, holding about 0.95-10 million cryopreserved PBMC, were thawed before DNA extraction was carried out. As to this clone: Its antigen is unidentified.

The source was unsorted PBMCs, collected 0.1 years before starting antiretroviral therapy. This TCR came from a man aged 18 to 30 with HIV.

CDR3 sequence (DNA): TGTGCCAGCAAGGGGGGGCGTCGTACCGGGGAGCTGTTTTTT. It encodes CASKGGRRTGELFF. This chain joins TRBV5-4 and TRBJ2-2, with D perhaps TRBD2 (7 bases). This CDR3 has 14 residues. Per the germline V gene, CDR1 is SGHNT and CDR2 is YYREEE (reference sequence). Trimming removed 6 bases from V and 5 bases from J, with 14 bases in between.